The sequence of this T cell receptor (beta chain) was determined in a study of cytomegalovirus exposure and HLA in healthy donors. Study outcomes and limitations: Most observed TCR sequences were rare, whereas some public TCRs were detected in many donors.

Note on this clone: Its antigen is unknown.

Trimming took 2 bases from V and 4 from J; bases not matched to a gene: 7. The CDR3 covers 16 residues. Germline assignment: CDR1 SGHRS and CDR2 YFSETQ. The PCR contained 60 Vbeta and 13 Jbeta primers. The protocol was immunoSEQ multiplex PCR, while the TCRdb copy is restricted to in-frame clones and leaves out a portion. The sample consists of 150,000 or so clones, approximately 80% of them appearing once. The sequenced sample was PBMCs. This chain links TRBV5-1 with TRBJ1-3; 9 bases match TRBD1. The origin of this receptor is a woman aged 40 to 50 in good health and CMV-seropositive. CDR3 sequence (DNA): TGCGCCAGCAGCTTACCACAGGGGGCTAGCGGAAACACCATATATTTT. Translation gives CASSLPQGASGNTIYF.